The rows below give T cell receptor beta chains drawn from one sample of a study of identical twins. TCRdb reprocessed the 5' RACE reads via MiXCR and lists one record per CDR3 protein. The data show hundreds of thousands of distinct CDR3 sequences, with around 6.1% seen just once and 1.5% to 2% held by the top ten. Sample: naive T cells sorted from blood. These receptors were taken from a man between 18 and 29 years old in good health. Each CDR3 is given with its conserved first and last residue. A D gene is named only where the DNA matches it firmly. Clone size is shown for a subset of rows, as once, few, many or a class of expanded clone.

TGTGCCAGCTCTCCGGGGCTAGCGCGAGGCAATGAGCAGTTCTTC | CASSPGLARGNEQFF | TRBV18 | . | TRBJ2-1 | .
TGCGCCAGCAGTGCCAGACAAGTCCACGAGCAGTACTTC | CASSARQVHEQYF | TRBV10-2 | . | TRBJ2-7 | many
TGTGCCAGCAGTCTGGGGGGACAAGGAGGGAGGAGTTTTTTT | CASSLGGQGGRSFF | TRBV12-3/TRBV12-4 | . | TRBJ1-4 | many
TGTGCCAGCAGCACCCCTGGAGGGGTATCGCAGTATTTT | CASSTPGGVSQYF | TRBV13 | . | TRBJ2-3 | few
TGTGCCAGCAGCGCAGGGAGGCTCAGCTCCTACAATGAGCAGTTCTTC | CASSAGRLSSYNEQFF | TRBV7-9 | . | TRBJ2-1 | .
TGCGCCAGCAGCCAAGATTGGGCGAGGGAGCTGTTTTTT | CASSQDWARELFF | TRBV4-1 | . | TRBJ2-2 | many
TGTGCCAGTAGTATAGATATCGGGACAGCGGAGTTCTTC | CASSIDIGTAEFF | TRBV19 | TRBD1 | TRBJ2-1 | once
TGTGCCAGCAGGGCAGGGGGCGCGGGCGGGGAGCTGTTTTTT | CASRAGGAGGELFF | TRBV6-1 | TRBD1 | TRBJ2-2 | .
TGCGCCAGCAGCGTGTTAAACCGGGACAGGGGGAACCACAGCTATGGCTACACCTTC | CASSVLNRDRGNHSYGYTF | TRBV5-1 | TRBD1 | TRBJ1-2 | .
TGCAGTGCCAGAGGGGGGGCTGATGTTGTAGCTTTCTTT | CSARGGADVVAFF | TRBV20-1 | . | TRBJ1-1 | few
TGTGCCAGCATCGCAGGGAATGGAGAGACCCAGTACTTC | CASIAGNGETQYF | TRBV2 | . | TRBJ2-5 | .